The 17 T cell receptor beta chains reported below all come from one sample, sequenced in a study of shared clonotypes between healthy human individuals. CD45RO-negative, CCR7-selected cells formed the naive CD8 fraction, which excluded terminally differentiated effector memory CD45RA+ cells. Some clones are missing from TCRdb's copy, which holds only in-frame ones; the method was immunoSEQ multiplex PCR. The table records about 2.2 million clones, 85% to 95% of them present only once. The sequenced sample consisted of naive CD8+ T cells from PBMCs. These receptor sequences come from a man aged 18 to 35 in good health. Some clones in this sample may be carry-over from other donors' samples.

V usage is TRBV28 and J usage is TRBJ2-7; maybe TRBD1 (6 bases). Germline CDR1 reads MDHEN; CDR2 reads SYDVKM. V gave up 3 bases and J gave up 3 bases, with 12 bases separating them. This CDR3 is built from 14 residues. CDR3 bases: TGTGCCAGCAGTTTCGGACAGAAAAGCTACGAGCAGTACTTC. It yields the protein CASSFGQKSYEQYF.

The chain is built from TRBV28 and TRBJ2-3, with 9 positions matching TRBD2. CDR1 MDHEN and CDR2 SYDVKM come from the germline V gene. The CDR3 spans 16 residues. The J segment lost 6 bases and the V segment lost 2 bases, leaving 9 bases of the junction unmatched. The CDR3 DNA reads TGTGCCAGCAGTTTAAGTCTAGCGGGAATTACGGATACGCAGTATTTT. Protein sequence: CASSLSLAGITDTQYF.

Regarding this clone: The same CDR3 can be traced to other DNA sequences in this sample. CDR3 bases: TGTGCCAGCAGCCTCAGGGGTTTGAAGACCCAGTACTTC. It encodes CASSLRGLKTQYF. V gene TRBV28 combines with J gene TRBJ2-5; perhaps TRBD1 as D (6 bases). Deletions cut 6 bases from V and 6 bases from J, with 14 bases between. CDR3 length: 13 amino acids. Germline-derived CDR1 and CDR2 are MDHEN and SYDVKM.

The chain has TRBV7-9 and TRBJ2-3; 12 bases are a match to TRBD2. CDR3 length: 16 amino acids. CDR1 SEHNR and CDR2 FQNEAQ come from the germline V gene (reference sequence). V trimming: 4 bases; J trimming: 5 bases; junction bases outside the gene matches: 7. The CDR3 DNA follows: TGTGCCAGCAGCTACCTAGCGGGAGGGCCGGTAGATACGCAGTATTTT. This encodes CASSYLAGGPVDTQYF.

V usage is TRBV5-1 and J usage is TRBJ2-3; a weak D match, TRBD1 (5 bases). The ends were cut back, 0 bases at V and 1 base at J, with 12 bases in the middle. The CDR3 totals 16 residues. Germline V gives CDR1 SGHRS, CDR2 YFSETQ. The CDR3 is CASSLASRVGTDTQYF. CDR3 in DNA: TGCGCCAGCAGCTTGGCTTCCAGGGTAGGCACAGATACGCAGTATTTT.

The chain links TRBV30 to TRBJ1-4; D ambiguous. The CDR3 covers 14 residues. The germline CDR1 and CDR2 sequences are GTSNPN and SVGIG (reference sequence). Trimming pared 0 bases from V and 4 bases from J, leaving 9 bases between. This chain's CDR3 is CAWSVSGFNEKLFF. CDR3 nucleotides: TGTGCCTGGAGTGTTAGCGGTTTTAATGAAAAACTGTTTTTT.

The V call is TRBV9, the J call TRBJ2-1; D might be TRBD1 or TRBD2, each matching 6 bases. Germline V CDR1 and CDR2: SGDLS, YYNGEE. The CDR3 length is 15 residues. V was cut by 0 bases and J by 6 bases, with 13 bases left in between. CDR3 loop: CASSVAGAPGNEQFF. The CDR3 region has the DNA TGTGCCAGCAGCGTAGCGGGGGCCCCCGGCAATGAGCAGTTCTTC. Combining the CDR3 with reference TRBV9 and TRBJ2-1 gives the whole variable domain DSGVTQTPKHLITATGQRVTLRCSPRSGDLSVYWYQQSLDQGLQFLIQYYNGEERAKGNILERFSAQQFPDLHSELNLSSLELGDSALYFCASSVAGAPGNEQFFGPGTRLTVL.

CDR3 region: CASLDTSSSYEQYF. The CDR3 DNA reads as TGTGCCAGCTTAGATACTAGTAGTTCGTACGAGCAGTACTTC. The chain carries TRBV28 and TRBJ2-7; possible D gene TRBD2, 5 bases. Trimming removed 8 bases from V and 4 bases from J, with 18 bases in between. CDR1 is MDHEN, CDR2 SYDVKM, per germline. There are 14 residues in the CDR3.

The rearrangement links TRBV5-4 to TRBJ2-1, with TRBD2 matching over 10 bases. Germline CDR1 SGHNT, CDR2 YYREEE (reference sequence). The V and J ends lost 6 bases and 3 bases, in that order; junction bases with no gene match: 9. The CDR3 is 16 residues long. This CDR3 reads CASTRLAGDLYNEQFF. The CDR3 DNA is TGTGCCAGCACCCGGCTAGCGGGAGACCTCTACAATGAGCAGTTCTTC.

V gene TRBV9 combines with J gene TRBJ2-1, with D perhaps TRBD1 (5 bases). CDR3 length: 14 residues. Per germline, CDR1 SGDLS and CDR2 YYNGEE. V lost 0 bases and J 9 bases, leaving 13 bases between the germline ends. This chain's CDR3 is CASSVGGFGGEQFF. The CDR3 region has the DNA TGTGCCAGCAGCGTAGGGGGCTTCGGCGGTGAGCAGTTCTTC.

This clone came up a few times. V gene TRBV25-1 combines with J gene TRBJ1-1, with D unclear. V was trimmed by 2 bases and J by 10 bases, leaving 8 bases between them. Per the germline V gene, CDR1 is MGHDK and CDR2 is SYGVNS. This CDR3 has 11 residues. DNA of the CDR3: TGTGCCAGCAGTGAACTGAGAGGAGCTTTCTTT. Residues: CASSELRGAFF.

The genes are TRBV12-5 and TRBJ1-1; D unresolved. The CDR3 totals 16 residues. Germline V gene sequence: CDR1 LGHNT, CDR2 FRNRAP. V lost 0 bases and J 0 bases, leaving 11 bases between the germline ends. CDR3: CASGLVLGEMNTEAFF. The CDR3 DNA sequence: TGTGCTAGTGGTTTGGTACTGGGAGAAATGAACACTGAAGCTTTCTTT.

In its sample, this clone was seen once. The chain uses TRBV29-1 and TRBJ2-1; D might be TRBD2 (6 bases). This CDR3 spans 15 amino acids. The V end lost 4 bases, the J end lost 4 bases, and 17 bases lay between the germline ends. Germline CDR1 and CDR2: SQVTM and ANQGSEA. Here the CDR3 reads CSVVFLGRQYNEQFF. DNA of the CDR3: TGCAGCGTTGTCTTTCTCGGGAGACAATACAATGAGCAGTTCTTC.

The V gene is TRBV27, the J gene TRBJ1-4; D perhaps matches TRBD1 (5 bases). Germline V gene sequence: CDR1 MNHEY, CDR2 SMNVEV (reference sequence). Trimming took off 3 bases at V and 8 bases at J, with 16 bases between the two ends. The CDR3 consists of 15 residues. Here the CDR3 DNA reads TGTGCCAGCAGTTTGAACCCTTCAGGGTACGAAAAACTGTTTTTT. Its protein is CASSLNPSGYEKLFF.

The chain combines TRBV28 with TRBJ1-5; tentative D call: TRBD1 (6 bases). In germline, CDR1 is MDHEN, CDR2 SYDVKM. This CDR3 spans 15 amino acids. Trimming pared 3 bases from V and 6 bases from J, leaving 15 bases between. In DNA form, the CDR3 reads TGTGCCAGCAGTTTTCGGGGGGCGATAGTTCAGCCCCAGCATTTT. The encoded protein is CASSFRGAIVQPQHF.

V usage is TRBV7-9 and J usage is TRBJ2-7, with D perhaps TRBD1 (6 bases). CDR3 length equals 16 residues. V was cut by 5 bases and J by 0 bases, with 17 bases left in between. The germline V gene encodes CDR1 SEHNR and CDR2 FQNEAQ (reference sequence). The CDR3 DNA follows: TGTGCCAGCAGCCGAGGAGCCAGGACAGCCTCCTACGAGCAGTACTTC. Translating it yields CASSRGARTASYEQYF.

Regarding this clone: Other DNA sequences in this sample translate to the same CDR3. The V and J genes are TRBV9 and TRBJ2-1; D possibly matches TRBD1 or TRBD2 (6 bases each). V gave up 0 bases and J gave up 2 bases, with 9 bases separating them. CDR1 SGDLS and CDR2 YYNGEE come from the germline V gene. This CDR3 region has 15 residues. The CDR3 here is CASSVEGGAYNEQFF. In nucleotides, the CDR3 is TGTGCCAGCAGCGTAGAGGGGGGAGCCTACAATGAGCAGTTCTTC.